These 14 T cell receptor beta chains were all obtained from the same sample, sequenced in a study of blood T cell repertoires in COVID-19. This table comes from immunoSEQ multiplex PCR, and its TCRdb copy is limited to in-frame clones, with some not included. The data show approximately 94,000 clones, roughly 88% seen once. Sequenced: peripheral blood. These receptors were taken from a woman in her seventies with acute or convalescent COVID-19.

The chain uses TRBV3-1 (or the pseudogene TRBV3-2) and TRBJ2-7, with D unclear. The V gene's germline CDR1 is LGHDT and CDR2 YNNKEL (reference sequence). V gave up 1 base and J gave up 2 bases, with 9 bases separating them. This CDR3 has 14 residues. CDR3 protein: CASSQGATAYEQYF. DNA for the CDR3: TGTGCCAGCAGCCAAGGTGCTACCGCCTACGAGCAGTACTTC.

This clone was observed a handful of times. This rearrangement joins TRBV27 to TRBJ1-2; 10 nucleotides match TRBD1. V gave up 7 bases and J gave up 4 bases; unmatched junction bases: 9. The CDR3 loop spans 15 amino acids. Germline CDR1 and CDR2: MNHEY and SMNVEV (reference sequence). This CDR3 reads CASKPDRGSFYGYTF. The CDR3 DNA follows: TGTGCCAGCAAACCGGACAGGGGGTCTTTCTATGGCTACACCTTC.

The chain carries TRBV27 and TRBJ2-5, with D perhaps TRBD1 (6 bases). The CDR3 has 15 amino acids. Germline assignment: CDR1 MNHEY and CDR2 SMNVEV (reference sequence). Deletions cut 5 bases from V and 2 bases from J, with 15 bases between. CDR3 coding DNA: TGTGCCAGCAGTCCACGGACAGTGGCACAAGAGACCCAGTACTTC. Its translation is CASSPRTVAQETQYF.

The J gene is TRBJ1-6, the V gene TRBV6-1; D unresolved. Germline V gives CDR1 MNHNS, CDR2 SASEGT. V lost 2 bases, J lost 14 bases, and 10 bases lay in between. This CDR3 comprises 12 residues. This CDR3 is CASSELSSALHF. CDR3 DNA: TGTGCCAGCAGTGAACTCTCTTCGGCCCTCCACTTT.

The gene calls are TRBV15 and TRBJ1-4, with unresolved D. The CDR3 spans 13 residues. Germline CDR1 LNHNV, CDR2 YYDKDF (reference sequence). V was cut by 5 bases and J by 4 bases, with 8 bases left in between. DNA for the CDR3: TGTGCCACCAGCGTCGAGGGTAATGAAAAACTGTTTTTT. Translated, it gives CATSVEGNEKLFF.

This chain uses TRBV18 with TRBJ1-1; D is possibly TRBD1 (6 bases). Looked up from germline, CDR1 is KGHSH and CDR2 is LQKENI. The CDR3 has 15 amino acids. Deletions cut 6 bases from V and 2 bases from J, with 16 bases between. The CDR3, as DNA: TGTGCCAGCTCGTTCGACAGGATGCGAAACACTGAAGCTTTCTTT. Translated, it gives CASSFDRMRNTEAFF. The full variable domain, in which reference TRBV18 and TRBJ1-1 provide the parts outside the CDR3, is NAGVMQNPRHLVRRRGQEARLRCSPMKGHSHVYWYRQLPEEGLKFMVYLQKENIIDESGMPKERFSAEFPKEGPSILRIQQVVRGDSAAYFCASSFDRMRNTEAFFGQGTRLTVV.

This chain connects TRBV19 to TRBJ2-1; TRBD1 matches at 7 bases. Losses at the gene ends were 4 bases for V and 1 base for J; bases not matched to a gene: 4. The CDR3 extends over 15 amino acids. Germline V lookup: CDR1 LNHDA, CDR2 SQIVND (reference sequence). The DNA of the CDR3 is TGTGCCAGTAGTACACCACAGGGGTCCTACAATGAGCAGTTCTTC. Protein: CASSTPQGSYNEQFF.

This rearrangement joins TRBV19 to TRBJ2-1, with 9 bases that match TRBD1. The CDR3 sequence is 16 residues long. In germline, CDR1 is LNHDA, CDR2 SQIVND (reference sequence). With 3 bases clipped from V and 3 bases from J, the junction kept 6 bases outside the gene matches. The CDR3 sequence: CASSMSGTGLYNEQFF. CDR3 nucleotides: TGTGCCAGTAGTATGTCTGGGACAGGGCTCTACAATGAGCAGTTCTTC.

This clone showed up just once. The gene calls are TRBV14 and TRBJ2-7; 7 nucleotides line up with TRBD1. Germline assignment: CDR1 SGHDN and CDR2 FVKESK. With 6 bases clipped from V and 5 bases from J, the junction kept 7 bases outside the gene matches. The CDR3 length is 13 residues. In DNA, the CDR3 is TGTGCCAGCAGGCGACAGGGAGTCAACGAGCAGTACTTC. This codes for CASRRQGVNEQYF.

The chain combines TRBV28 with TRBJ1-5; D might be TRBD1 (5 bases). Trimming took 5 bases from V and 6 from J, leaving 20 bases between them. This CDR3 has 16 amino acids. CDR1 MDHEN and CDR2 SYDVKM come from the germline V gene. CDR3 in DNA: TGTGCCAGCAGTCCGAGAGGGGCCGGGGGGTCTCAGCCCCAGCATTTT. Protein product: CASSPRGAGGSQPQHF.

CDR3 in amino acids: CASSQDSFSEQYF. The CDR3 region has the DNA TGTGCCAGCAGCCAAGACAGTTTCTCCGAGCAGTACTTC. The chain carries TRBV5-5 and TRBJ2-7; D is possibly TRBD1 (5 bases). CDR1 is SGHKS and CDR2 is YYEKEE in the germline V gene (reference sequence). This CDR3 is built from 13 residues. V was clipped by 4 bases and J by 6 bases, with 14 bases between them.

This rearrangement joins TRBV2 to TRBJ1-1; D unclear. Germline V gene data show CDR1 as SNHLY and CDR2 as FYNNEI. This CDR3 has 11 residues. Trimming removed 6 bases at V and 1 base at J, with 3 bases between. For the CDR3, the DNA is TGTGCCAGCAGCCAGAACACTGAAGCTTTCTTT. Residues: CASSQNTEAFF.

This clone is a singleton in its sample. The CDR3 sequence: CATSDSSSGNTIYF. The CDR3 nucleotides read TGTGCCACCAGTGATTCCTCCTCTGGAAACACCATATATTTT. The chain carries TRBV24-1 and TRBJ1-3; D remains unclear. V lost 2 bases, J lost 0 bases, and 4 bases lay in between. The CDR3 sequence is 14 residues long. Looked up from germline, CDR1 is KGHDR and CDR2 is SFDVKD.

V is TRBV15 and J is TRBJ2-1, with TRBD1 as a possible D gene (6 bases). In germline, CDR1 is LNHNV, CDR2 YYDKDF (reference sequence). V shed 1 base and J shed 7 bases, with 8 bases lying between them. This CDR3 contains 13 residues. The CDR3 DNA follows: TGTGCCACCAGCAGAGCAGGGGCAAATGAGCAGTTCTTC. It yields the protein CATSRAGANEQFF.